A selection of T cell receptor beta chains follows, all from one sample in a study of blood T cell repertoires in COVID-19. Here immunoSEQ multiplex PCR was the method, and the copy in TCRdb shows in-frame clones only, minus some. This sample has about 68,000 clones, with 60% to 85% found just once. Material: peripheral blood. All receptors come from a human donor in a cohort sampled during active COVID-19. Both conserved end residues are part of each CDR3. D genes are given only for firm matches. Only some rows state a clone size, as once, few, many or a class for expanded clones.

clone size	V gene	D gene	J gene	CDR3 protein	CDR3 DNA
few	TRBV28	-	TRBJ2-7	CASSLLMASYEQYF	TGTGCCAGCAGTTTATTGATGGCCTCCTACGAGCAGTACTTC
-	TRBV5-4	TRBD1	TRBJ1-1	CASSSGTGVPSEAFF	TGTGCCAGCAGCTCCGGGACAGGGGTTCCGTCTGAAGCTTTCTTT
-	TRBV11-2	TRBD1	TRBJ2-3	CASSSTPGQVTDTQYF	TGTGCCAGCAGCTCGACTCCGGGACAGGTGACAGATACGCAGTATTTT
-	TRBV3-1/TRBV3-2	TRBD2	TRBJ2-3	CASSQGRLAGGPGTQYF	TGTGCCAGCAGCCAAGGTCGACTAGCGGGGGGGCCTGGTACGCAGTATTTT
-	TRBV6-5	-	TRBJ1-1	CASSLEGNTEAFF	TGTGCCAGCAGCTTGGAGGGGAACACTGAAGCTTTCTTT
few	TRBV11-2	TRBD1	TRBJ2-3	CASSSLDRAPLPDTQYF	TGTGCCAGCAGCTCCCTGGACAGGGCCCCTTTGCCAGATACGCAGTATTTT
few	TRBV9	-	TRBJ1-2	CASSVEAGEVYGYTF	TGTGCCAGCAGCGTAGAGGCAGGGGAAGTCTATGGCTACACCTTC
-	TRBV5-4	TRBD1	TRBJ1-2	CASSLARDRYYGYTF	TGTGCCAGCAGCTTGGCCCGGGACAGGTACTATGGCTACACCTTC
-	TRBV7-2	-	TRBJ1-1	CASSLARHNTEAFF	TGTGCCAGCAGCTTAGCCCGACACAACACTGAAGCTTTCTTT
-	TRBV5-4	-	TRBJ2-7	CASSLTANSYEQYF	TGTGCCAGCAGCTTGACAGCCAACTCCTACGAGCAGTACTTC
-	TRBV30	TRBD1	TRBJ2-7	CAWRNYGTAPREQYF	TGTGCCTGGAGGAATTACGGGACAGCACCGCGGGAGCAGTACTTC
-	TRBV9	TRBD2	TRBJ2-1	CASRERLAGGEQFF	TGTGCCAGCAGGGAGAGGCTAGCGGGCGGTGAGCAGTTCTTC
few	TRBV5-1	-	TRBJ2-2	CASSLQQSSGELFF	TGCGCCAGCAGCTTGCAACAGTCGAGCGGGGAGCTGTTTTTT